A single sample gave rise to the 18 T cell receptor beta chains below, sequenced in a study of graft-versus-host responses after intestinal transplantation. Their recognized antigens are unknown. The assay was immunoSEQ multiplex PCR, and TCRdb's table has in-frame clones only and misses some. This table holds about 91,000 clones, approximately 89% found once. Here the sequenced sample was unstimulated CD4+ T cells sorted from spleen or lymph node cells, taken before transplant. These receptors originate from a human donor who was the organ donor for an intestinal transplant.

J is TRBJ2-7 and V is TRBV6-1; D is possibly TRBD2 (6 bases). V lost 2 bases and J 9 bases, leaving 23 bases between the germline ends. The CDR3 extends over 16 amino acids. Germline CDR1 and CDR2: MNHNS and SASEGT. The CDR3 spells CASSEWGVPGPSGQYF. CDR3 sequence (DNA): TGTGCCAGCAGTGAATGGGGGGTCCCAGGTCCATCCGGGCAGTACTTC.

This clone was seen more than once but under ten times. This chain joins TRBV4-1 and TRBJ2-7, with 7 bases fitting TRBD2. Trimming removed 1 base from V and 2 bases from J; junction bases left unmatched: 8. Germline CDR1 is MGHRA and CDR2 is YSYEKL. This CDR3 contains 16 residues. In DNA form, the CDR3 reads TGCGCCAGCAGCCAAGCCCCGAGCGGGACCCCCTACGAGCAGTACTTC. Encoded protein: CASSQAPSGTPYEQYF.

The CDR3 loop is CASSYSGTDTQYF. The CDR3 region has the DNA TGTGCCAGCAGCTACAGCGGTACGGATACGCAGTATTTT. The chain carries TRBV11-3 and TRBJ2-3, with D possibly matching TRBD2 (5 bases). The germline gives CDR1 SGHNT, CDR2 YENEEA. V shed 4 bases and J shed 6 bases, with 11 bases lying between them. The CDR3 runs to 13 residues.

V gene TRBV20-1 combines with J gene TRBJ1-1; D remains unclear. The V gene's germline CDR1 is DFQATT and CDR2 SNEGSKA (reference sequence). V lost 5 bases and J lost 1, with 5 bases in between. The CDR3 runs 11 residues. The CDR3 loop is CSAPGNTEAFF. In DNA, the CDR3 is TGCAGTGCTCCGGGGAACACTGAAGCTTTCTTT.

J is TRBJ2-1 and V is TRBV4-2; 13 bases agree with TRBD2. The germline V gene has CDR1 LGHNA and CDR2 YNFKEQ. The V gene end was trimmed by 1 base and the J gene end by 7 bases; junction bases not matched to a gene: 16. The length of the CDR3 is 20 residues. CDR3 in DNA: TGTGCCAGCAGCCAAGTGGGGATACATACAGGGACTAGCGGGATAAATGAGCAGTTCTTC. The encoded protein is CASSQVGIHTGTSGINEQFF.

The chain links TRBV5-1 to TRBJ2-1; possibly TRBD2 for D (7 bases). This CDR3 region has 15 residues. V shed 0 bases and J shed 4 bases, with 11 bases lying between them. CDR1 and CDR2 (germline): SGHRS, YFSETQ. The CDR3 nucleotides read TGCGCCAGCAGCTTGGGAGGGGGGGGTTACAATGAGCAGTTCTTC. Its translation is CASSLGGGGYNEQFF.

CDR3 region: CAISSLQGTDTQYF. In DNA form, the CDR3 reads TGTGCCATCAGTTCGCTACAGGGCACAGATACGCAGTATTTT. The chain uses TRBV10-3 and TRBJ2-3; possibly TRBD1 for D (5 bases). From germline, CDR1 is ENHRY and CDR2 SYGVKD. V gave up 5 bases and J gave up 1 base, with 10 bases separating them. This CDR3 is built from 14 residues.

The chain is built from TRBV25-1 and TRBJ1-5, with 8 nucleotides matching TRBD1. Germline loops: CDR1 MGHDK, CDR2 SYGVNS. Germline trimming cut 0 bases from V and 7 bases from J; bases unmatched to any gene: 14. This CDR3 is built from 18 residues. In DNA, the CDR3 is TGTGCCAGCAGTGAATATAGGGTCAGGACAGGGATTTTGCAGCCCCAGCATTTT. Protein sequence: CASSEYRVRTGILQPQHF.

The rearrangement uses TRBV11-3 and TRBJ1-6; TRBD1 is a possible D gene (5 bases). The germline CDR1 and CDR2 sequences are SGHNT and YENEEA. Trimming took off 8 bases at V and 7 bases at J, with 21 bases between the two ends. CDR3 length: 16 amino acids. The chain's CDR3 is CASHWGYAGNNSPLHF. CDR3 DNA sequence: TGTGCCAGCCATTGGGGATATGCAGGGAACAATTCACCCCTCCACTTT.

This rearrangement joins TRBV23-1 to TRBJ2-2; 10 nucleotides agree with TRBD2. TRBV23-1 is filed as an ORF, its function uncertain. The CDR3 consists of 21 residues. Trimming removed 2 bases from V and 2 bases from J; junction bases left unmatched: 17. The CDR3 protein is CASSQREGHTSGAINTGELFF. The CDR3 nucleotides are TGCGCCAGCAGTCAAAGGGAGGGGCATACTAGCGGGGCGATAAACACCGGGGAGCTGTTTTTT.

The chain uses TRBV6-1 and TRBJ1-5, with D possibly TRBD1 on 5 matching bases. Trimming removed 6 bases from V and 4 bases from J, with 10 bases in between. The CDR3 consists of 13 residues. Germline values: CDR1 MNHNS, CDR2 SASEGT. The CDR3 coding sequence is TGTGCCAGCAGCGGGGGAATTAATCAGCCCCAGCATTTT. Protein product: CASSGGINQPQHF.

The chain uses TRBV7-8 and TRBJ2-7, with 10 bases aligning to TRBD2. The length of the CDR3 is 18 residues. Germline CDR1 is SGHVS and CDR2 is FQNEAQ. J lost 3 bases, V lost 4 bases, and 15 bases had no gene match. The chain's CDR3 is CASSSDHRHGTSVYEQYF. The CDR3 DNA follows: TGTGCCAGCAGCTCCGATCATAGACACGGGACTAGCGTCTACGAGCAGTACTTC.

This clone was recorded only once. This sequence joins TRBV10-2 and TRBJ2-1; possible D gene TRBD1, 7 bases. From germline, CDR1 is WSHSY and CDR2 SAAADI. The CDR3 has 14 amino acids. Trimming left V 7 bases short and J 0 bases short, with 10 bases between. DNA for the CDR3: TGCGCCAGCAATCAGGGGGGCTCCTACAATGAGCAGTTCTTC. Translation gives CASNQGGSYNEQFF.

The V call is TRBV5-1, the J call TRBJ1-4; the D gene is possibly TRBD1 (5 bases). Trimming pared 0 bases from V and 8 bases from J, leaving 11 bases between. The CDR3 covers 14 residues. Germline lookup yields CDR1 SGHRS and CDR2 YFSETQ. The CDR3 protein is CASSLGQIAEKLFF. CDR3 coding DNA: TGCGCCAGCAGCTTGGGACAGATTGCGGAAAAACTGTTTTTT.

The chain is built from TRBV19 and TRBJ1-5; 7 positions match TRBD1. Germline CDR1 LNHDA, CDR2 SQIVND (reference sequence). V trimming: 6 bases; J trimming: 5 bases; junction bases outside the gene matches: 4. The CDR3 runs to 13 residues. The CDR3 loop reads CASSEDRDQPQHF. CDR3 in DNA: TGTGCCAGTAGCGAAGACAGGGATCAGCCCCAGCATTTT.

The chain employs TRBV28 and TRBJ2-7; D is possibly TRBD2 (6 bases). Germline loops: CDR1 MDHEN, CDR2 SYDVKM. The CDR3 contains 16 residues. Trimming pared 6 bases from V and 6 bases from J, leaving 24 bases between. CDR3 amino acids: CASSSGVTSMASEQYF. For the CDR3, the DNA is TGTGCCAGCAGCTCGGGGGTTACATCTATGGCGTCCGAGCAGTACTTC.

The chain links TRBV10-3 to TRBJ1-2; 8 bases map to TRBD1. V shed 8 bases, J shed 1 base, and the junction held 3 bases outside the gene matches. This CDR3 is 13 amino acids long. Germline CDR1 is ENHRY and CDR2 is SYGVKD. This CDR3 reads CAISDRVNYGYTF. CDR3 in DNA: TGTGCCATCTCGGACAGGGTTAACTATGGCTACACCTTC.

The CDR3 nucleotides read TGTGCCAGCAGCTTATTACTAGCGGGGGGACACACAGATACGCAGTATTTT. It yields the protein CASSLLLAGGHTDTQYF. This chain links TRBV11-3 with TRBJ2-3, with 12 bases that match TRBD2. V trimming: 2 bases; J trimming: 2 bases; junction bases outside the gene matches: 5. This CDR3 region has 17 residues. CDR1 and CDR2 (germline): SGHNT, YENEEA. The variable domain in full, completed from reference TRBV11-3 and TRBJ2-3, reads EAGVVQSPRYKIIEKKQPVAFWCNPISGHNTLYWYLQNLGQGPELLIRYENEEAVDDSQLPKDRFSAERLKGVDSTLKIQPAELGDSAVYLCASSLLLAGGHTDTQYFGPGTRLTVL.